This entry features one T cell receptor beta chain sequence. This record comes from a study of neoadjuvant anti-PD-1 for oral cavity cancer. The overall study: Non-progressing patients received a fourth nivolumab dose near day 43, then surgery on days 50-56.

V was pared by 1 base and J by 10 bases, with 6 bases of the junction left unmatched. The CDR3 is made up of 15 amino acids. The germline V gene encodes CDR1 ENHRY and CDR2 SYGVKD. Libraries were prepared by immunoSEQ multiplex PCR; TCRdb keeps only in-frame clonotypes and omits some of them. The data hold 55,000 to 80,000 clones, with around 82% observed a single time. The chain is built from TRBV10-3 and TRBJ1-6, with 8 bases lining up with TRBD1. The receptor comes from a person aged 35-80 years with oral cavity squamous cell carcinoma. Sequenced here: PBMCs, sampled before nivolumab (anti-PD-1) treatment. CDR3 residues: CAISEFRTGRSPLHF. CDR3 bases: TGTGCCATCAGTGAGTTTCGGACAGGGCGGTCACCCCTCCACTTT.